Below are 15 T cell receptor beta chains sequenced from a single sample in a study of blood T cell repertoires in COVID-19 (dated by TCRdb to 2020 to 2022). Libraries were made using the immunoSEQ multiplex PCR assay. TCRdb holds this immuneACCESS table with in-frame rearrangements only. Some clones are missing; in checked studies, unresolved V genes explain under half, and the rest has no known cause. The sample includes over 450,000 clones, with approximately 91% observed a single time. The ten largest clones represent less than 9% of the sample. Sequenced sample: peripheral blood. Receptor source: a woman between 45 and 60 years old with COVID-19, enrolled during active disease.

The V and J genes are TRBV7-8 and TRBJ2-7; TRBD1 agrees at 9 bases. Germline assignment: CDR1 SGHVS and CDR2 FQNEAQ. J was trimmed by 4 bases and V by 5 bases; bases with no gene match: 9. This CDR3 is 15 amino acids long. DNA of the CDR3: TGTGCCAGCAGCCGAGGGGGAGGACAGGGGTACGAGCAGTACTTC. Translating it yields CASSRGGGQGYEQYF.

The chain uses TRBV20-1 and TRBJ1-1; D might be TRBD1 (6 bases). Germline CDR1 reads DFQATT; CDR2 reads SNEGSKA (reference sequence). CDR3 length: 16 residues. The V end was cut by 3 bases, the J end by 1 base, with 18 bases between. CDR3 DNA: TGCAGTGCTAGTGGGAGAGGGGGGGCGCGGAACACTGAAGCTTTCTTT. Amino acid sequence: CSASGRGGARNTEAFF.

This chain links TRBV28 with TRBJ1-2, with 8 bases aligning to TRBD1. V lost 8 bases and J lost 7; bases outside the gene matches: 15. Germline V CDR1 and CDR2: MDHEN, SYDVKM. The CDR3 extends over 15 amino acids. The CDR3 sequence: CASESGGLLGVGYTF. The CDR3 DNA sequence: TGTGCCAGCGAATCAGGGGGCCTTTTGGGAGTTGGCTACACCTTC.

V usage is TRBV5-1 and J usage is TRBJ1-2; no clear D. V shed 0 bases and J shed 8 bases, with 8 bases lying between them. CDR1 SGHRS and CDR2 YFSETQ come from the germline V gene. CDR3 size: 12 residues. CDR3 protein: CASSLGGSGYTF. The CDR3 nucleotides are TGCGCCAGCAGCTTGGGCGGGAGCGGCTACACCTTC.

This sequence joins TRBV24-1 and TRBJ1-1; possible D gene TRBD1, 6 bases. This CDR3 has 14 residues. The V and J ends lost 2 bases and 1 base respectively, with 7 bases between them. The germline V gene encodes CDR1 KGHDR and CDR2 SFDVKD. The CDR3 is CATSDSGENTEAFF. The CDR3 DNA follows: TGTGCCACCAGTGATTCAGGGGAGAACACTGAAGCTTTCTTT.

CDR3: CATSDPQGAQAFF. As DNA, the CDR3 is TGTGCCACCAGTGATCCTCAGGGGGCCCAAGCTTTCTTT. The gene calls are TRBV24-1 and TRBJ1-1; 8 nucleotides match TRBD1. CDR3 length equals 13 residues. The V and J ends lost 3 bases and 9 bases, in that order; junction bases with no gene match: 5. CDR1 is KGHDR, CDR2 SFDVKD, per germline.

The chain uses TRBV14 and TRBJ2-1, with 7 bases matching TRBD2. Trimming took 1 base from V and 0 from J; bases not matched to a gene: 9. Germline V CDR1 and CDR2: SGHDN, FVKESK. The CDR3 sequence is 18 residues long. In DNA, the CDR3 is TGTGCCAGCAGCCAAGGTTGGGAGGGCACCAGCTCCTACAATGAGCAGTTCTTC. Translating gives CASSQGWEGTSSYNEQFF.

The V gene is TRBV19, the J gene TRBJ2-2; D unclear. This CDR3 is 15 amino acids long. Germline CDR1 is LNHDA and CDR2 is SQIVND (reference sequence). V lost 1 base and J lost 4, with 10 bases in between. In DNA, the CDR3 is TGTGCCAGTAGTATAGTGGCGGTCGTCACCGGGGAGCTGTTTTTT. This encodes CASSIVAVVTGELFF.

V gene TRBV11-2 combines with J gene TRBJ1-1, with D hard to call. The CDR3 consists of 14 residues. V gave up 5 bases and J gave up 9 bases, with 19 bases separating them. Germline-derived CDR1 and CDR2 are SGHAT and FQNNGV. CDR3 in amino acids: CASSTRSRAAKAFF. The CDR3 DNA follows: TGTGCCAGCAGCACCCGATCGCGGGCGGCCAAAGCTTTCTTT.

This clone showed up just a few times. The rearrangement joins TRBV5-5 to TRBJ2-7; no definite D call. The CDR3 sequence is 13 residues long. V lost 2 bases, J lost 2 bases, and 8 bases lay in between. Germline-derived CDR1 and CDR2 are SGHKS and YYEKEE (reference sequence). The CDR3 region has the DNA TGTGCCAGCAGCTTCGGTGGGCCCTACGAGCAGTACTTC. Protein sequence: CASSFGGPYEQYF.

The genes are TRBV11-2 and TRBJ2-1; D ambiguous. CDR1 is SGHAT, CDR2 FQNNGV, per germline. CDR3 length: 12 residues. The ends were cut back, 5 bases at V and 10 bases at J, with 12 bases in the middle. CDR3 loop: CASSPSYGEQFF. The DNA of the CDR3 is TGTGCCAGCAGCCCATCGTACGGGGAGCAGTTCTTC.

This clone was counted between two and nine times. The chain links TRBV7-2 to TRBJ1-2; no definite D call. From germline, CDR1 is SGHTA and CDR2 FQGNSA. Deletions cut 4 bases from V and 4 bases from J, with 10 bases between. This CDR3 spans 13 amino acids. CDR3 nucleotides: TGTGCCAGCAGCTCTTCCGGCGGCTATGGCTACACCTTC. Encoded protein: CASSSSGGYGYTF. Full variable domain (remainder filled in from reference TRBV7-2 and TRBJ1-2): GAGVSQSPSNKVTEKGKDVELRCDPISGHTALYWYRQSLGQGLEFLIYFQGNSAPDKSGLPSDRFSAERTGGSVSTLTIQRTQQEDSAVYLCASSSSGGYGYTFGSGTRLTVV.

The chain is built from TRBV27 and TRBJ1-1, with a weak D call TRBD1 (5 bases). Germline V lookup: CDR1 MNHEY, CDR2 SMNVEV (reference sequence). The CDR3 runs to 14 residues. The V and J ends lost 3 bases and 1 base respectively, with 9 bases between them. The CDR3 nucleotides read TGTGCCAGCAGTTTCAGGGAAGGGAACACTGAAGCTTTCTTT. It specifies CASSFREGNTEAFF.

The CDR3 here is CASNWYNEQFF. CDR3 coding DNA: TGTGCCAGCAACTGGTACAATGAGCAGTTCTTC. The chain uses TRBV27 and TRBJ2-1; D gene uncertain. V lost 7 bases, J lost 4 bases, and 5 bases lay in between. CDR3 length: 11 residues. Germline V CDR1 and CDR2: MNHEY, SMNVEV (reference sequence).

The V call is TRBV3-1 (or the pseudogene TRBV3-2), the J call TRBJ2-1; 8 nucleotides match TRBD2. The CDR3 consists of 15 residues. V dropped 6 bases and J dropped 2; count of bases not matched to a gene: 6. CDR1 LGHDT and CDR2 YNNKEL come from the germline V gene (reference sequence). Written as DNA, the CDR3 is TGTGCCAGCAGACCCCGGGGGGGGACCTACAATGAGCAGTTCTTC. Residues: CASRPRGGTYNEQFF.